The T cell receptor (beta chain) described here comes from a study of blood T cell repertoires in COVID-19. Study-level background: Sites across the United States, Italy and Spain contributed samples from acute and convalescent COVID-19. T cells, B-cell-depleted T cells, or PBMCs supplied cDNA or gDNA.

Original methodology: Estimation of nucleated cell counts relied on the amplification of reference gene primers. Profiled with immunoSEQ multiplex PCR; TCRdb holds only in-frame clones, not every one. Clone size and V and J calls were adopted from that table, with D and trimming inferred from the DNA. The sample carries about 48,000 clones, 60% to 80% recorded once. The CDR3 contains 16 residues. The V gene lost 4 bases and the J gene lost 6 bases, with 22 bases spanning the gap. Per germline, CDR1 SGHRS and CDR2 YFSETQ. The sequencing sample was made of peripheral blood. This chain joins TRBV5-1 and TRBJ2-5, with D possibly called TRBD1 or TRBD2 (6 bases each). The receptor was derived from a human donor with active or convalescent COVID-19. The donor label of this sample is uncertain. CDR3 in amino acids: CASSLGAGSLEKTQYF. In DNA, the CDR3 is TGCGCCAGCAGCCTGGGGGCGGGGTCGCTGGAAAAGACCCAGTACTTC.